This paragraph covers one TCR beta chain sequence. Its antigen is undetermined. Treatment given: oral pan-JAK inhibitor, 5-10 mg twice daily. PBMCs served as the source from which CD4+ and CD8+ T cells were sorted. This specimen comes from a study of CD8+ T cells in alopecia areata. Overall study: Each day, treated patients took oral tofacitinib twice, at 5 to 10 mg per dose.

Study-wide findings and caveats: Compared with mice, patients displayed less clear TCR sharing, possibly for HLA-related reasons.

In germline, CDR1 is GTSNPN, CDR2 SVGIG (reference sequence). The CDR3 totals 15 residues. The V and J ends lost 0 bases and 2 bases, in that order; junction bases with no gene match: 3. cDNA prepared by RNA extraction and subsequent reverse transcription served as the template for sequencing. Sequencing was performed with immunoSEQ multiplex PCR; in TCRdb, only in-frame clones are kept and a portion is missing. The table has around 290,000 clones, about three fifths seen once; the top ten hold more than 1.5%. The material was CD4+ T cells sorted from blood, obtained at week 24, from a patient treated with tofacitinib. The source of this sequence is a human donor with alopecia areata. J is TRBJ2-2 and V is TRBV30; 7 nucleotides align to TRBD1. The CDR3 here is CAWSVGTVNTGELFF. The CDR3 DNA follows: TGTGCCTGGAGTGTCGGGACAGTTAACACCGGGGAGCTGTTTTTT.